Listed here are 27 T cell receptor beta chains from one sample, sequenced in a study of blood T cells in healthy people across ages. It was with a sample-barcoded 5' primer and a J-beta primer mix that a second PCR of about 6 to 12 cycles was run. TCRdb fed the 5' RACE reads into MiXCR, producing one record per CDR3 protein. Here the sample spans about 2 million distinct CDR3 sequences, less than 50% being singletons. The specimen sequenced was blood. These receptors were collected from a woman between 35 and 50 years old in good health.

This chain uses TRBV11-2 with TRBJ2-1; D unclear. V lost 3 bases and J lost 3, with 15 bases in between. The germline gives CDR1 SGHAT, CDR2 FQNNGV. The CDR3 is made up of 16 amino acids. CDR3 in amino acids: CASSFRDKGYYNEQFF. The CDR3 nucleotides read TGTGCCAGCAGCTTTAGGGATAAAGGGTACTACAATGAGCAGTTCTTC. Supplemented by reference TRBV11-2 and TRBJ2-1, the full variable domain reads EAGVAQSPRYKIIEKRQSVAFWCNPISGHATLYWYQQILGQGPKLLIQFQNNGVVDDSQLPKDRFSAERLKGVDSTLKIQPAKLEDSAVYLCASSFRDKGYYNEQFFGPGTRLTVL.

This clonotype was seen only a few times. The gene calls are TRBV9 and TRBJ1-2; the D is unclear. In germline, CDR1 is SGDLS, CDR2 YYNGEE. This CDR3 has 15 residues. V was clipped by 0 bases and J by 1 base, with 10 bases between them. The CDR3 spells CASSVGTALNYGYTF. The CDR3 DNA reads TGTGCCAGCAGCGTAGGGACGGCACTTAACTATGGCTACACCTTC.

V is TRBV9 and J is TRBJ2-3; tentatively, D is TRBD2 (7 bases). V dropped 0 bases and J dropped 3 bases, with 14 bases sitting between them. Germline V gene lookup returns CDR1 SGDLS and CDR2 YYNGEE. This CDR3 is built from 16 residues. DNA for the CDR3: TGTGCCAGCAGCGTAGGGGGGCGGGGGTATACAGATACGCAGTATTTT. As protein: CASSVGGRGYTDTQYF.

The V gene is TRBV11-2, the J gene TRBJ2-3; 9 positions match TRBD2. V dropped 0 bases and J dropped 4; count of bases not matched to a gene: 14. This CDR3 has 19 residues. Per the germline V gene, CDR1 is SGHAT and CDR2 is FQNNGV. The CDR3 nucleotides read TGTGCCAGCAGCTTAGAGATTAGCGGGGGCCCTAGTAGCCCAGATACGCAGTATTTT. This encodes CASSLEISGGPSSPDTQYF.

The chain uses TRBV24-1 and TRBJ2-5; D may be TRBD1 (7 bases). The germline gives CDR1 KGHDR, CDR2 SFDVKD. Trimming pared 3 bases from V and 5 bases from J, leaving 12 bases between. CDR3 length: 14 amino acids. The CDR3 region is CATSDQGDLETQYF. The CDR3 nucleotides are TGTGCCACCAGTGATCAGGGGGACTTGGAGACCCAGTACTTC.

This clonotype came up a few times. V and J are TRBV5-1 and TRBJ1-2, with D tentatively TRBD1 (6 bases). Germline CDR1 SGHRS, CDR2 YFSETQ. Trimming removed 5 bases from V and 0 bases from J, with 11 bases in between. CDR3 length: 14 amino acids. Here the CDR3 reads CASRGTGPNYGYTF. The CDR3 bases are TGCGCCAGCAGAGGAACAGGGCCTAACTATGGCTACACCTTC.

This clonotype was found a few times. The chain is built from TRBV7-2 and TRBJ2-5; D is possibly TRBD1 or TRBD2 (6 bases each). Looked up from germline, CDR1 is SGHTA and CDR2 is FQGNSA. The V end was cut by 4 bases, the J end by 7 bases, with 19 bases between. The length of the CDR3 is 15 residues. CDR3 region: CASSSAAGVGGTQYF. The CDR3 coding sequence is TGTGCCAGCAGCTCAGCAGCGGGTGTAGGGGGGACCCAGTACTTC.

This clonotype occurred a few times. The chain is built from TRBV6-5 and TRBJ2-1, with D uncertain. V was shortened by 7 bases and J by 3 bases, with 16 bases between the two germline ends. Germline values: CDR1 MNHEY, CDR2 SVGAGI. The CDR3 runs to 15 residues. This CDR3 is CASTIRAGVYNEQFF. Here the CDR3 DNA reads TGTGCCAGCACAATACGTGCCGGTGTCTACAATGAGCAGTTCTTC.

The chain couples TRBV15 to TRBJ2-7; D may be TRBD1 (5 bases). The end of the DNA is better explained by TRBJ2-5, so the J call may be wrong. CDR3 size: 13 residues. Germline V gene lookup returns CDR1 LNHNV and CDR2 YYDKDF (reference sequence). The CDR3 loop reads CATRTTAEETQYF. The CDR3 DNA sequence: TGTGCCACCAGGACGACAGCCGAAGAGACCCAGTACTTC.

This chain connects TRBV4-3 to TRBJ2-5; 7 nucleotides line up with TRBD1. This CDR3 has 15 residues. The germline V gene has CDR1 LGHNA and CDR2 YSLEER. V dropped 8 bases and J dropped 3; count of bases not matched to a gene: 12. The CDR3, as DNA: TGCGCCAGCCGACAGGACAGGTCCCCCGAAGAGACCCAGTACTTC. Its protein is CASRQDRSPEETQYF.

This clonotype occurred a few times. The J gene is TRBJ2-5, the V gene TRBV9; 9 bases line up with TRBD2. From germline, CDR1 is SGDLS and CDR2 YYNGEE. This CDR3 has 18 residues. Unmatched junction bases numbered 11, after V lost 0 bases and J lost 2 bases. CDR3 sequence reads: CASSVARDPAGGQETQYF. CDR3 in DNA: TGTGCCAGCAGCGTAGCCAGGGATCCAGCGGGGGGACAAGAGACCCAGTACTTC. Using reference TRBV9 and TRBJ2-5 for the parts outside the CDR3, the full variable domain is DSGVTQTPKHLITATGQRVTLRCSPRSGDLSVYWYQQSLDQGLQFLIQYYNGEERAKGNILERFSAQQFPDLHSELNLSSLELGDSALYFCASSVARDPAGGQETQYFGPGTRLLVL.

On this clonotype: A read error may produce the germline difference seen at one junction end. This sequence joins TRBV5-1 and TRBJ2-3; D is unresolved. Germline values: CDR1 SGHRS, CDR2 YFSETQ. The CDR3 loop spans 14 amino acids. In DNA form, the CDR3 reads TGTGCCAGCAGCTTGGACGGAGACACAGATACGCAGTATTTT. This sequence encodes CASSLDGDTDTQYF.

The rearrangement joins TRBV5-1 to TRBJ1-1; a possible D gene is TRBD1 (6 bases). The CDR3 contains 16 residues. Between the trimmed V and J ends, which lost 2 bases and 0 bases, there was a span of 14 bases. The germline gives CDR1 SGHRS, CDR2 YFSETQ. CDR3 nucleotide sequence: TGCGCCAGCAGCTTCGGGGGGGCGGGCCTGAACACTGAAGCTTTCTTT. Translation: CASSFGGAGLNTEAFF.

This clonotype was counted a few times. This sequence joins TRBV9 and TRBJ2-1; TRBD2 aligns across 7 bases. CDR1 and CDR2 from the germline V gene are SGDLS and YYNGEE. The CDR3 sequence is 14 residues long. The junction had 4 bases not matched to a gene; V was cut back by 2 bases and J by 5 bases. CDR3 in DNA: TGTGCCAGCAGCGTCGGGGGGTATAACAATGAGCAGTTCTTC. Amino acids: CASSVGGYNNEQFF. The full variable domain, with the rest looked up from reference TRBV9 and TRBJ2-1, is DSGVTQTPKHLITATGQRVTLRCSPRSGDLSVYWYQQSLDQGLQFLIQYYNGEERAKGNILERFSAQQFPDLHSELNLSSLELGDSALYFCASSVGGYNNEQFFGPGTRLTVL.

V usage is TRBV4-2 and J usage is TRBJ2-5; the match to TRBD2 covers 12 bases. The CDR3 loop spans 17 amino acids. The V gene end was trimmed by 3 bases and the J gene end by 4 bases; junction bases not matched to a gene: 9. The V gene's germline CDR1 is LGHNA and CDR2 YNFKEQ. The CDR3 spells CASSHSASGGEAETQYF. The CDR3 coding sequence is TGTGCCAGCAGCCATTCGGCTAGCGGGGGGGAAGCAGAGACCCAGTACTTC.

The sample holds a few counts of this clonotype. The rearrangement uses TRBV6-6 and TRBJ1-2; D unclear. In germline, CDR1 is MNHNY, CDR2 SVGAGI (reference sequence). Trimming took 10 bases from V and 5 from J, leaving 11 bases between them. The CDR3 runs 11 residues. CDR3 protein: CATSGSYGYTF. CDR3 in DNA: TGTGCCACCTCTGGCTCTTATGGCTACACCTTC.

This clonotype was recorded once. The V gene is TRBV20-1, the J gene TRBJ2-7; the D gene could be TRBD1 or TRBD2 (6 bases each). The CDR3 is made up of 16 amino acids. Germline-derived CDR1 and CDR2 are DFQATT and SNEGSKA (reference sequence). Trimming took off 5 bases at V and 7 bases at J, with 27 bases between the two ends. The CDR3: CSAQEEGRGAYNEQYF. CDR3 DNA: TGCAGTGCTCAAGAAGAGGGTAGGGGGGCCTACAATGAGCAGTACTTC.

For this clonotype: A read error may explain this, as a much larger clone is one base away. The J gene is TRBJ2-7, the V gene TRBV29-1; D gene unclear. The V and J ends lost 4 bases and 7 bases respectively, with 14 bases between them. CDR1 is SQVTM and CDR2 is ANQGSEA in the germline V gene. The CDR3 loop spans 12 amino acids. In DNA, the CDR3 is TGCAGCGTTGCCCTACAAGGCAATGAGCAGTACTTC. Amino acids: CSVALQGNEQYF.

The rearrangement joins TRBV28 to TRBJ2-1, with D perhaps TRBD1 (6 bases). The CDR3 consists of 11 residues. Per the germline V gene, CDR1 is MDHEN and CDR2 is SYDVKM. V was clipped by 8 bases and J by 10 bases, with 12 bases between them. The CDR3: CASLWGPEQFF. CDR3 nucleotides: TGTGCCAGCCTCTGGGGGCCAGAGCAGTTCTTC.

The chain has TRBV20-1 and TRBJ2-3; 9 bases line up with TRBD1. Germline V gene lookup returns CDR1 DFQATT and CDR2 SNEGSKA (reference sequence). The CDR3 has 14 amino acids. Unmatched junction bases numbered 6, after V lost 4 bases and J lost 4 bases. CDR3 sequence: CSANGRTGADTQYF. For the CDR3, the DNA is TGCAGTGCTAATGGTCGGACAGGGGCAGATACGCAGTATTTT.

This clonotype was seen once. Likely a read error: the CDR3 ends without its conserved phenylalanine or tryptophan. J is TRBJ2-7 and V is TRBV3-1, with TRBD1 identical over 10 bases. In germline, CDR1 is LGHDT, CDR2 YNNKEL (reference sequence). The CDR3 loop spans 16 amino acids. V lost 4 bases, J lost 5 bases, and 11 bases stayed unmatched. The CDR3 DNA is TGTGCCAGCAGCCTACATATGCCGGGACAGGGGAACGAGCAGTACTAC. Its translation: CASSLHMPGQGNEQYY.

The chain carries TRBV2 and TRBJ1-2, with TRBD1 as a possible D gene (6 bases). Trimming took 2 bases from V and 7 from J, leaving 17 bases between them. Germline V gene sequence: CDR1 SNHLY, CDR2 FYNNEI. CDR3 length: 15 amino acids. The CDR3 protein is CASSESRPSGAGYTF. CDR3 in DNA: TGTGCCAGCAGTGAAAGCCGGCCCTCGGGGGCTGGCTACACCTTC.

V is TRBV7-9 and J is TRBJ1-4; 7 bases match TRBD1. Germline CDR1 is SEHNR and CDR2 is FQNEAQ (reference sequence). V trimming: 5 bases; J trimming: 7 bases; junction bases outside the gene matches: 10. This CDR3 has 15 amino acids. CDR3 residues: CASSRLRQGVEKLFF. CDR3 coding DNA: TGTGCCAGCAGCCGCCTAAGACAGGGTGTTGAAAAACTGTTTTTT. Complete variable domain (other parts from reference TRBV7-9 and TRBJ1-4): DTGVSQNPRHKITKRGQNVTFRCDPISEHNRLYWYRQTLGQGPEFLTYFQNEAQLEKSRLLSDRFSAERPKGSFSTLEIQRTEQGDSAMYLCASSRLRQGVEKLFFGSGTQLSVL.

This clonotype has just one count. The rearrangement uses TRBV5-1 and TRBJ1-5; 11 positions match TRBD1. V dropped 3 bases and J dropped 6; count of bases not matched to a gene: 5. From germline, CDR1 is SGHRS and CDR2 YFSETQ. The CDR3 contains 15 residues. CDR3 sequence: CASSSGQGVSQPQHF. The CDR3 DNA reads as TGCGCCAGCAGCTCGGGACAGGGGGTCAGTCAGCCCCAGCATTTT.

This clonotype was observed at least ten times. The CDR3 sequence: CASSPISNQPQHF. In DNA, the CDR3 is TGTGCCAGCAGTCCTATTAGCAATCAGCCCCAGCATTTT. The chain carries TRBV27 and TRBJ1-5, with no clear D. V was trimmed by 5 bases and J by 0 bases, leaving 5 bases between them. Germline CDR1 reads MNHEY; CDR2 reads SMNVEV (reference sequence). CDR3 length: 13 residues.

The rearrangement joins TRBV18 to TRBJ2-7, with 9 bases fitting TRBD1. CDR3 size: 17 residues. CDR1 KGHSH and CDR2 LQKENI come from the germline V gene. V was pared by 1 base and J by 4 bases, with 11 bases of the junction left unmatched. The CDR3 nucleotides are TGTGCCAGCTCACCACGACCTAAGGACAGGGGAAAGTACGAGCAGTACTTC. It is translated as CASSPRPKDRGKYEQYF. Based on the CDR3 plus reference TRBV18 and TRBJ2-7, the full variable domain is NAGVMQNPRHLVRRRGQEARLRCSPMKGHSHVYWYRQLPEEGLKFMVYLQKENIIDESGMPKERFSAEFPKEGPSILRIQQVVRGDSAAYFCASSPRPKDRGKYEQYFGPGTRLTVT.

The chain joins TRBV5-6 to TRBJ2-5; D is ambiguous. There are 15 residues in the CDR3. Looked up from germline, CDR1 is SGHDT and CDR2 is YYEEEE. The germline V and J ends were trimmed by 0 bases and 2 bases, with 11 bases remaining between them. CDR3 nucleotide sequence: TGTGCCAGCAGCTTGGGATGGAAGGCTCAAGAGACCCAGTACTTC. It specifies CASSLGWKAQETQYF.